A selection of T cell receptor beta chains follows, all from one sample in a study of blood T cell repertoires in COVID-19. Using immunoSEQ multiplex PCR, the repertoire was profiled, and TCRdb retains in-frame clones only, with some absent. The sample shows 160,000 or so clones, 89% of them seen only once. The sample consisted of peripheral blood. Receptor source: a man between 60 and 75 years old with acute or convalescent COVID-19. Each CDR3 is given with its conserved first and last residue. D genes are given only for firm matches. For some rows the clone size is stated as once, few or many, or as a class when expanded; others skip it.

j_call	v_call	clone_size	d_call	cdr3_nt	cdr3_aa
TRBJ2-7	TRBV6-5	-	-	TGTGCCAGCAGGCGGGCGGTCGATAGCTCCTACGAGCAGTACTTC	CASRRAVDSSYEQYF
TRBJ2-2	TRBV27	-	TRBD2	TGTGCCAGCAGGGCTAGCGGGGGGGACACCGGGGAGCTGTTTTTT	CASRASGGDTGELFF
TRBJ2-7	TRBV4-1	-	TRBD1	TGCGCCAGCAGCCTTCGACAGGGGGCTAGGGAGCAGTACTTC	CASSLRQGAREQYF
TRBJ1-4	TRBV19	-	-	TGTGCCAGTAGTAGAAGGACTGCAGAAAAACTGTTTTTT	CASSRRTAEKLFF
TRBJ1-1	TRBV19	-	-	TGTGCCAGTAGTCCCGTCAAAATGACAGGGAACACTGAAGCTTTCTTT	CASSPVKMTGNTEAFF
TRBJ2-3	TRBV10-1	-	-	TGCGCCAGCTCTACAGATACGCAGTATTTT	CASSTDTQYF
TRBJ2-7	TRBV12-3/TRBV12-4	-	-	TGTGCCAGCAGTTTAGTCAGATACGAGCAGTACTTC	CASSLVRYEQYF
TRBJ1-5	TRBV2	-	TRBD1	TGTGCCAGCAGGTCGGGACAGGGAAACCTACAGCCCCAGCATTTT	CASRSGQGNLQPQHF
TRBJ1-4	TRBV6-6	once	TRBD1	TGTGCCAGCAGTTACGGGACAGGGGGCAGGGAAAAACTGTTTTTT	CASSYGTGGREKLFF
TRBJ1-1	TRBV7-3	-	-	TGTGCCAGCAGCTTACGAAGGGGTGACGACACTGAAGCTTTCTTT	CASSLRRGDDTEAFF
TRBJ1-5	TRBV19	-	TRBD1	TGTGCCAGTAGCCCCGGGACAGGTCAGCCCCAGCATTTT	CASSPGTGQPQHF
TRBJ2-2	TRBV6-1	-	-	TGTGCCAGCAAAGGCCGGGAGTATGACACCGGGGAGCTGTTTTTT	CASKGREYDTGELFF
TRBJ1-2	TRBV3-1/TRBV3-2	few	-	TGTGCCAGCAGTTCCCCGGGACAACCACACTATGGCTACACCTTC	CASSSPGQPHYGYTF
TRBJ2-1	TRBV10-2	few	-	TGCGCCAGCAGCCCAGGGTACTCCTACAATGAGCAGTTCTTC	CASSPGYSYNEQFF
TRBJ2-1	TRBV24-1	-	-	TGTGCCACCAGTGATCCCCTCGACAATGAGCAGTTCTTC	CATSDPLDNEQFF
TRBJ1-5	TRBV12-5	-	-	TGTGCTAGTGGTTTGAGGACAAGTCCCCGGGGCAATCAGCCCCAGCATTTT	CASGLRTSPRGNQPQHF
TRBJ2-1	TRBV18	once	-	TGTGCCAGCTCAGCAAGGGGCAGGGACTACAATGAGCAGTTCTTC	CASSARGRDYNEQFF
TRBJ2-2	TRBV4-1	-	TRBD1	TGCGCCAGCAGCCAAGTTGGTGGACAGGGGCTCACCGGGGAGCTGTTTTTT	CASSQVGGQGLTGELFF
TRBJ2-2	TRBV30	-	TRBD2	TGTGCCTGGACCTATGGGACTAGCGGGGAGCTGTTTTTT	CAWTYGTSGELFF
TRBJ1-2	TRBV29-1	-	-	TGCAGCGTTAAGAGGCACTTAGCTAACTATGGCTACACCTTC	CSVKRHLANYGYTF
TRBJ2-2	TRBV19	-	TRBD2	TGTGCCAGTAGTATTAGGCTAGCGGGGGTGACCTTGAAGGAGCTGTTTTTT	CASSIRLAGVTLKELFF
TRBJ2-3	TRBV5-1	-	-	TGCGCCAGCAGCTTGAGACAGAACACAGATACGCAGTATTTT	CASSLRQNTDTQYF
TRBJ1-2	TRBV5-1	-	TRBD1	TGCGCCAGCGGATCTACAGGGGACTATGGCTACACCTTC	CASGSTGDYGYTF
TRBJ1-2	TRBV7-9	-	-	TGTGCCAGCAGCTCTTCGGGGGGCGCGGACGGCTACACCTTC	CASSSSGGADGYTF
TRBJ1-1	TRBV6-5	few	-	TGTGCCAGCACTAGAACGGAGAACACTGAAGCTTTCTTT	CASTRTENTEAFF
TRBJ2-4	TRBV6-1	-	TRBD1	TGTGCCAGCAGTGTAACAGGGGGCGTAGCCAAAAACATTCAGTACTTC	CASSVTGGVAKNIQYF